This note documents a single TCR beta chain sequence. This CDR3 region has 18 residues. With V trimmed by 3 bases and J by 4 bases, 13 bases remained unmatched. CDR1 and CDR2 from the germline V gene are SGHVS and FQNEAQ. The data stem from a study of blood T cell repertoires in COVID-19. Study in general: Both acute and convalescent COVID-19 samples were obtained from the United States, Italy and Spain. From T cells, B-cell-depleted T cells, or PBMCs came the material, which was cDNA or gDNA.

TCRdb's copy holds only in-frame clones and misses some; the assay was immunoSEQ multiplex PCR. The table records more than 250,000 clones, approximately 86% of them present only once. The cohort comprised adults aged roughly 18 to 100 years residing in 20 to 25 US areas. Each recovered donor of Cohort 3 presented with two negative PCRs, clearance, or symptom resolution. The specimen was PBMCs or T cells enriched from blood (not recorded which). This sequence was found in a young woman who had recovered from COVID-19. The chain couples TRBV7-8 to TRBJ1-3; 9 bases map to TRBD1. The CDR3 region is CASSFSRPGQGVGNTIYF. As DNA, the CDR3 is TGTGCCAGCAGCTTTTCTAGGCCGGGACAGGGAGTGGGAAACACCATATATTTT.